Listed here is a single T cell receptor beta chain. Its cognate antigen is unknown. This entry belongs to a study of radiation and T cells in renal cell carcinoma. Study as a whole: Nephrectomy followed 15 Gy stereotactic body radiation by 4 weeks.

TCRdb's copy holds only in-frame clones and misses some; the assay was immunoSEQ multiplex PCR. The top ten clones hold around 4.1% of a sample with 150,000 or so clones, 88% of them seen once. Whole-study findings and limits: Top tumor clonotypes rose in blood 2 weeks post-radiation, then contracted.

V lost 6 bases to trimming and J lost 7 bases; unmatched junction nucleotides: 7. This CDR3 contains 14 residues. Germline V gives CDR1 SGHAT, CDR2 FQNNGV. Sample time point: baseline pretreatment blood. The sample's treatment: 15 Gy SBRT to primary tumor, nephrectomy 4 weeks later. After SBRT, blood was collected at 2 and 4 weeks, plus baseline. The patient's renal cell carcinoma had clear cell pathology. The TCR was taken from a woman in her 70s with renal cell carcinoma. The specimen was blood, collected from a patient whose treatment included radiotherapy and nephrectomy. The rearrangement uses TRBV11-2 and TRBJ2-7; 12 bases map to TRBD2. CDR3 sequence: CASSPSGGAEEQYF. CDR3 nucleotide sequence: TGTGCCAGCAGTCCTAGCGGGGGGGCGGAAGAGCAGTACTTC.